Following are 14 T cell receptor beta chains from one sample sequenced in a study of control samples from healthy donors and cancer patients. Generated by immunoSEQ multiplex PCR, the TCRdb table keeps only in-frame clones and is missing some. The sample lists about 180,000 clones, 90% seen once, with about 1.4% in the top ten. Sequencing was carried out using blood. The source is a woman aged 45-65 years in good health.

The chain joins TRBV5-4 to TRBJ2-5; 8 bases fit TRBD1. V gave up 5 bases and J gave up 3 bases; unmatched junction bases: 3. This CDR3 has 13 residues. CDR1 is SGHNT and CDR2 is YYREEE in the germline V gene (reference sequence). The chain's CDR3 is CASRLQGEETQYF. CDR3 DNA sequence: TGTGCCAGCAGATTACAGGGGGAAGAGACCCAGTACTTC.

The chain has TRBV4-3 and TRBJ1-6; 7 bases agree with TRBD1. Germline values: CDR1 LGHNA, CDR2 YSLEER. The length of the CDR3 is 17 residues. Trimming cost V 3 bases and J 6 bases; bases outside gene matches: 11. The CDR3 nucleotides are TGCGCCAGCAGCCAGGGACTTAGGGGGCTTGGTAATTCACCCCTCCACTTT. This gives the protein CASSQGLRGLGNSPLHF.

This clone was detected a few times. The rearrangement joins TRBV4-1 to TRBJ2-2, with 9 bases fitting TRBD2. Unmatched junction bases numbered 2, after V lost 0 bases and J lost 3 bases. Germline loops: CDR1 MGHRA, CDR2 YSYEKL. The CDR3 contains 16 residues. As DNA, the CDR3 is TGCGCCAGCAGCCAAGAAGCGGGGGGTGACACCGGGGAGCTGTTTTTT. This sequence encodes CASSQEAGGDTGELFF.

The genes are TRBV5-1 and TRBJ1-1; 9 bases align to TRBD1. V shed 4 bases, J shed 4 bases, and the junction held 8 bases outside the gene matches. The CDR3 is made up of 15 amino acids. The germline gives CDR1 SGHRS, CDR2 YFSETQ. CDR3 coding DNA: TGCGCCAGCAGCGGAACAGGGGGCTGGATCACTGAAGCTTTCTTT. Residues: CASSGTGGWITEAFF.

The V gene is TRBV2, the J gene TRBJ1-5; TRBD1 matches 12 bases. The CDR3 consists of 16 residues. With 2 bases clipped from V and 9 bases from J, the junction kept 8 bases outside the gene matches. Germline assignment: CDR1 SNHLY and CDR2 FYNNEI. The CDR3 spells CASSEIRGTGGLPQHF. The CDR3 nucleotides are TGTGCCAGCAGTGAAATTAGAGGGACAGGGGGCTTGCCCCAGCATTTT.

CDR3 protein: CASSYGQEPGSAEAFF. The CDR3 DNA follows: TGTGCCAGCAGCTACGGACAGGAGCCCGGGTCCGCTGAAGCTTTCTTT. The chain uses TRBV7-8 and TRBJ1-1; 7 bases match TRBD1. In germline, CDR1 is SGHVS, CDR2 FQNEAQ. The CDR3 has 16 residues. The ends lost 4 bases at V and 6 bases at J; junction bases unmatched: 14.

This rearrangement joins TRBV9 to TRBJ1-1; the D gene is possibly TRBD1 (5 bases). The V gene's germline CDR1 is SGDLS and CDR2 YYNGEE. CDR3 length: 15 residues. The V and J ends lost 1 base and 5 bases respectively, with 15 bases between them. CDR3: CASSVSGQGETEAFF. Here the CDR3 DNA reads TGTGCCAGCAGCGTATCGGGTCAGGGAGAGACTGAAGCTTTCTTT.

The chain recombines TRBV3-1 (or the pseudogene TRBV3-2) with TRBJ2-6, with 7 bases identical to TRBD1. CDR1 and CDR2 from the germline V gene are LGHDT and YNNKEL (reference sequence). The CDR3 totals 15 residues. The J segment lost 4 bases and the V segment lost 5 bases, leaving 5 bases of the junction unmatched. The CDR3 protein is CASSNGGQGANVLTF. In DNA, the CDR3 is TGTGCCAGCAGCAATGGGGGACAGGGGGCCAACGTCCTGACTTTC.

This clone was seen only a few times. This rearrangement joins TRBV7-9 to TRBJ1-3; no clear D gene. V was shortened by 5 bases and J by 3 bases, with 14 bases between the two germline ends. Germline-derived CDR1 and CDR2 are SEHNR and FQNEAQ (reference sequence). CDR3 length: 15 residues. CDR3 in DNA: TGTGCCAGCAGCCCACCATTCCGGCTTGGAAACACCATATATTTT. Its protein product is CASSPPFRLGNTIYF.

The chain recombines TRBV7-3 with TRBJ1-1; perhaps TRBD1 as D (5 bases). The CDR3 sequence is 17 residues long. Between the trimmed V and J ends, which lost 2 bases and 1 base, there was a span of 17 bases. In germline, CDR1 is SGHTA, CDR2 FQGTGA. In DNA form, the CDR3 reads TGTGCCAGCAGCTTAGGGGCCTCAATGGGATCGAACACTGAAGCTTTCTTT. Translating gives CASSLGASMGSNTEAFF.

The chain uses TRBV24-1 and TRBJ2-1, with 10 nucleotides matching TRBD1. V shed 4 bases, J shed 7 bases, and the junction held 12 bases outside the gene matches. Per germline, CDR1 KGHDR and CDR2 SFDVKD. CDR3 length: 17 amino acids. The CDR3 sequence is CATSEPPGQGSMNEQFF. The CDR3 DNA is TGTGCCACCAGTGAACCCCCGGGACAGGGGTCGATGAATGAGCAGTTCTTC.

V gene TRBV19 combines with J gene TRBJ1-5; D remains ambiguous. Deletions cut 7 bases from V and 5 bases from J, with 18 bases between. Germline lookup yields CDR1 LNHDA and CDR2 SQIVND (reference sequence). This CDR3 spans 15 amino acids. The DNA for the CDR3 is TGTGCCAGTAACGCCCTCGCGAGGGTAGATCAGCCCCAGCATTTT. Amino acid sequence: CASNALARVDQPQHF.

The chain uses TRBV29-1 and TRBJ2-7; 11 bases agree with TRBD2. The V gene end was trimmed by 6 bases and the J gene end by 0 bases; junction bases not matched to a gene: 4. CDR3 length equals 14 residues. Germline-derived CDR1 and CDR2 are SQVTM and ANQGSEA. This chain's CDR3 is CSVLAGGPSYEQYF. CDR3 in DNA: TGCAGCGTCCTAGCGGGAGGCCCCTCCTACGAGCAGTACTTC.

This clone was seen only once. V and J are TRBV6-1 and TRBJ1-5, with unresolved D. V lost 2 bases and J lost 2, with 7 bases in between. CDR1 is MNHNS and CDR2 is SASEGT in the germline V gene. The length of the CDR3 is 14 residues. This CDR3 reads CASSEMGGNQPQHF. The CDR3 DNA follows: TGTGCCAGCAGTGAAATGGGAGGCAATCAGCCCCAGCATTTT.